This TCR beta chain came from a study of blood T cell repertoires in COVID-19. The CDR3 consists of 14 residues. Germline V gene sequence: CDR1 SGHAT, CDR2 FQDESV (reference sequence). J was trimmed by 4 bases and V by 1 base; bases with no gene match: 2. Profiling relied on immunoSEQ multiplex PCR, and the TCRdb table lists in-frame clones only, not all of them. The sample lists some 150,000 clones; 80% to 90% were seen once. The TCR was taken from a man aged 40-49 years with acute or convalescent COVID-19. What was sequenced was peripheral blood. The chain couples TRBV11-1 to TRBJ2-5; 8 bases align to TRBD2. As DNA, the CDR3 is TGTGCCAGCAGCTTAGGACGGGGGGGAGAGACCCAGTACTTC. It translates to CASSLGRGGETQYF.